What follows is one T cell receptor (beta chain) and its context. This may be a read error, as it is one base from a much larger clone. Amplified TCR beta CDR3 regions derived from RNA transcripts. First-round RT-PCR targeting the TCR CDR3 was performed with the HTBI primer set. One entry per CDR3 protein, called by TCRdb with MiXCR from the multiplex PCR reads. The repertoire holds hundreds of thousands of distinct CDR3 sequences, with roughly an eighth as singletons. The source of the sample is a study of T cells in Graves' hyperthyroidism and ophthalmopathy. This CDR3 comprises 19 residues. Germline V gene data show CDR1 as SNHLY and CDR2 as FYNNEI.

Sequencing was done on a sample of blood. The origin of this receptor is a woman aged 18-30 years with Graves' hyperthyroidism. The V gene is TRBV2, the J gene TRBJ1-4, with D hard to call. CDR3 protein: CASSDIGTRPIRTNGKLFF. The CDR3 nucleotides read TGTGCCAGCAGTGATATCGGCACAAGGCCGATAAGGACTAATGGAAAACTGTTTTTT. The full variable domain, rest sourced from reference TRBV2 and TRBJ1-4, is EPEVTQTPSHQVTQMGQEVILRCVPISNHLYFYWYRQILGQKVEFLVSFYNNEISEKSEIFDDQFSVERPDGSNFTLKIRSTKLEDSAMYFCASSDIGTRPIRTNGKLFFGSGTQLSVL.